This T cell receptor beta chain was sequenced in a study of T-cell memory formation after mild COVID-19. Study context: TCR clusters mostly belonged to single donors.

CDR3 length equals 14 residues. The V gene's germline CDR1 is SGHVS and CDR2 FNYEAQ. Trimming shortened V by 1 base and J by 4 bases, and 9 bases separated the two germline ends. Findings and caveats of the study: Some clones that responded were present in memory (sampled pre-infection), which suggests cross-reactive memory joined. Second-wave clones reaching peak frequency on day 37 lacked confirmed SARS-CoV-2 specificity.

Using constant-segment primers, 5'RACE produced TCR alpha and TCR beta cDNA libraries carrying sample barcodes and UMIs. TCRdb called the 5' RACE reads again in MiXCR, with one record for every CDR3 protein. Here the sample spans a few hundred thousand distinct CDR3 sequences, approximately 18% being singletons. This clonotype was seen repeatedly, ten times or more. Its antigen is undetermined. This sequence originates from a man between 18 and 29 years old who had mild COVID-19 (a few samples of this study predate the infection). Cell type and time point are not known. The chain is built from TRBV7-6 and TRBJ2-3, with a tentative D call TRBD2 (6 bases). Sequences were obtained from PBMCs or a T cell subset sorted from them (not recorded which). The DNA for the CDR3 is TGTGCCAGCAGCTTAGTTGGAGGGCCAGATACGCAGTATTTT. Its translation: CASSLVGGPDTQYF.